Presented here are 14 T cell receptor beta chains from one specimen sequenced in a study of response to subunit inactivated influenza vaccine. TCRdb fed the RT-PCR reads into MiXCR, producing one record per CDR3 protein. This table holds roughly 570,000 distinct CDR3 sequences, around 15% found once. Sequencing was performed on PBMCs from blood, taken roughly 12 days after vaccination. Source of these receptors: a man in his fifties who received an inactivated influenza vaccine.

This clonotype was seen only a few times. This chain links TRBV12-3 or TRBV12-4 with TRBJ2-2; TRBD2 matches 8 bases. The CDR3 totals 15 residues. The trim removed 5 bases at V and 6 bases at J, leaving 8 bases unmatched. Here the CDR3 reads CASSRAGASAGELFF. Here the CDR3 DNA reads TGTGCCAGCAGTAGAGCGGGAGCCTCAGCCGGGGAGCTGTTTTTT.

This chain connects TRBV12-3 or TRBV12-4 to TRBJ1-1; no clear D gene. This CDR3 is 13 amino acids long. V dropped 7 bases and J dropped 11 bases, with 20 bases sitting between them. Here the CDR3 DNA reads TGTGCCAGCAAACTTCAGGCCGGGAGGGCGGCTTTCTTT. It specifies CASKLQAGRAAFF.

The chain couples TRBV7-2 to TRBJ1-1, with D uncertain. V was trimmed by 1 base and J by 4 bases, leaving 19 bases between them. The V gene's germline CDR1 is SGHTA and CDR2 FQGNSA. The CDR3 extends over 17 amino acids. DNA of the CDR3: TGTGCCAGCAGCTTAGTGTTTCTGTCCGCGACAACCACTGAAGCTTTCTTT. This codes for CASSLVFLSATTTEAFF.

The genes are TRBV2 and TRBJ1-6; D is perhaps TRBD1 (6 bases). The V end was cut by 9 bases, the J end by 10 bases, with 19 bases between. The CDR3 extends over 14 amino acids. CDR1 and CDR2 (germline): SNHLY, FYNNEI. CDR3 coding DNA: TGTGCCAGTTCTGAGCTTGGAGGGGGATCACCCCTCCACTTT. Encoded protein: CASSELGGGSPLHF.

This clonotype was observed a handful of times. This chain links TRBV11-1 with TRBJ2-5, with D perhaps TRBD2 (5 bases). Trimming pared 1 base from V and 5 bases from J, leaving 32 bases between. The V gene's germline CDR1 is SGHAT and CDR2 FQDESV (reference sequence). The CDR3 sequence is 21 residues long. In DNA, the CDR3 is TGTGCCAGCAGCTTAGAACGGGGTCCCCCCCTCGTCAGTCATCCTCCGGAGACCCAGTACTTC. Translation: CASSLERGPPLVSHPPETQYF.

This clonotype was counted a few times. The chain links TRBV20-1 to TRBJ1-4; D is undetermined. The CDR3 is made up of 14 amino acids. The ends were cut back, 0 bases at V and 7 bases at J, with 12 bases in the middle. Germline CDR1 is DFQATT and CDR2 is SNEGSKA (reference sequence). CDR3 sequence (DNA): TGCAGTGCTAGAGATTGGCGGGATGGTGAAAAACTGTTTTTT. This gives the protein CSARDWRDGEKLFF.

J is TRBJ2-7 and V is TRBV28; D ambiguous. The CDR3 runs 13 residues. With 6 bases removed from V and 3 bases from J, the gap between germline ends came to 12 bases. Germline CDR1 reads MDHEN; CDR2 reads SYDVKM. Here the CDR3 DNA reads TGTGCCAGCAGCGACCAATCCTTCTACGAGCAGTACTTC. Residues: CASSDQSFYEQYF.

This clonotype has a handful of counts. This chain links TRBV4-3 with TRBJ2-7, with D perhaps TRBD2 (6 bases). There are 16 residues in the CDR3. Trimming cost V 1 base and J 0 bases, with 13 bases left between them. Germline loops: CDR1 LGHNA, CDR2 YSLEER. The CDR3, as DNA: TGCGCCAGCAGCCAAGGAACGGGAGCGTACTCCTACGAGCAGTACTTC. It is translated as CASSQGTGAYSYEQYF.

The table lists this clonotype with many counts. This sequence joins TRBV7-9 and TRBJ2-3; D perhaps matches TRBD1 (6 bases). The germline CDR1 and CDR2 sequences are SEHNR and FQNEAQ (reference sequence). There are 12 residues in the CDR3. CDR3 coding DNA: TGTGCTGGGGGCGGGAGCACAGATACGCAGTATTTT. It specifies CAGGGSTDTQYF.

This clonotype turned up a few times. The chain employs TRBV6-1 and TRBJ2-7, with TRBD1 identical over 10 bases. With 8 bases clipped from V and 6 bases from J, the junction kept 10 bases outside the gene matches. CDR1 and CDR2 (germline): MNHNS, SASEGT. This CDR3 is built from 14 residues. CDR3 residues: CASSLEGQGLEQYF. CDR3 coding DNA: TGTGCCAGCTCCCTCGAGGGACAGGGGCTCGAGCAGTACTTC.

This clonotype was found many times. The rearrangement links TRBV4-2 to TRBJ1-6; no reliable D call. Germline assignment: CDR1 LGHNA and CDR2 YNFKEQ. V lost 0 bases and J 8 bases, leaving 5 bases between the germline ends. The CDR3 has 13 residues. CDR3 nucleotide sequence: TGTGCCAGCAGCCAAGATCGTGATTCACCCCTCCACTTT. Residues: CASSQDRDSPLHF.

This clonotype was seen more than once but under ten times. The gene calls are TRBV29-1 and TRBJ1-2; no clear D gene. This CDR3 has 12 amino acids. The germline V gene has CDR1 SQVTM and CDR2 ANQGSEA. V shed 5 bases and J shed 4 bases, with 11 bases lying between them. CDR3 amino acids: CSVPSPSYGYTF. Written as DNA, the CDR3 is TGCAGCGTTCCTTCTCCGAGCTATGGCTACACCTTC.

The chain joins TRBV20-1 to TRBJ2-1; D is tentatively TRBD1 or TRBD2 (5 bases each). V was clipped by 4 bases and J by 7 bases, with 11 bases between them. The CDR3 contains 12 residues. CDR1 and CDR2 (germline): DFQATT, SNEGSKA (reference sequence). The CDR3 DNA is TGCAGTGCTAAGAGGGACCGGAATGAGCAGTTCTTC. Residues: CSAKRDRNEQFF.

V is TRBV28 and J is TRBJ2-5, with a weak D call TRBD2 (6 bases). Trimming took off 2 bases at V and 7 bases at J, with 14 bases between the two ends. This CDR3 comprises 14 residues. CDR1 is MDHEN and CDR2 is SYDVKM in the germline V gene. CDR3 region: CASSLTAGSTTQYF. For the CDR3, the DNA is TGTGCCAGCAGTTTAACGGCGGGGAGTACGACCCAGTACTTC.